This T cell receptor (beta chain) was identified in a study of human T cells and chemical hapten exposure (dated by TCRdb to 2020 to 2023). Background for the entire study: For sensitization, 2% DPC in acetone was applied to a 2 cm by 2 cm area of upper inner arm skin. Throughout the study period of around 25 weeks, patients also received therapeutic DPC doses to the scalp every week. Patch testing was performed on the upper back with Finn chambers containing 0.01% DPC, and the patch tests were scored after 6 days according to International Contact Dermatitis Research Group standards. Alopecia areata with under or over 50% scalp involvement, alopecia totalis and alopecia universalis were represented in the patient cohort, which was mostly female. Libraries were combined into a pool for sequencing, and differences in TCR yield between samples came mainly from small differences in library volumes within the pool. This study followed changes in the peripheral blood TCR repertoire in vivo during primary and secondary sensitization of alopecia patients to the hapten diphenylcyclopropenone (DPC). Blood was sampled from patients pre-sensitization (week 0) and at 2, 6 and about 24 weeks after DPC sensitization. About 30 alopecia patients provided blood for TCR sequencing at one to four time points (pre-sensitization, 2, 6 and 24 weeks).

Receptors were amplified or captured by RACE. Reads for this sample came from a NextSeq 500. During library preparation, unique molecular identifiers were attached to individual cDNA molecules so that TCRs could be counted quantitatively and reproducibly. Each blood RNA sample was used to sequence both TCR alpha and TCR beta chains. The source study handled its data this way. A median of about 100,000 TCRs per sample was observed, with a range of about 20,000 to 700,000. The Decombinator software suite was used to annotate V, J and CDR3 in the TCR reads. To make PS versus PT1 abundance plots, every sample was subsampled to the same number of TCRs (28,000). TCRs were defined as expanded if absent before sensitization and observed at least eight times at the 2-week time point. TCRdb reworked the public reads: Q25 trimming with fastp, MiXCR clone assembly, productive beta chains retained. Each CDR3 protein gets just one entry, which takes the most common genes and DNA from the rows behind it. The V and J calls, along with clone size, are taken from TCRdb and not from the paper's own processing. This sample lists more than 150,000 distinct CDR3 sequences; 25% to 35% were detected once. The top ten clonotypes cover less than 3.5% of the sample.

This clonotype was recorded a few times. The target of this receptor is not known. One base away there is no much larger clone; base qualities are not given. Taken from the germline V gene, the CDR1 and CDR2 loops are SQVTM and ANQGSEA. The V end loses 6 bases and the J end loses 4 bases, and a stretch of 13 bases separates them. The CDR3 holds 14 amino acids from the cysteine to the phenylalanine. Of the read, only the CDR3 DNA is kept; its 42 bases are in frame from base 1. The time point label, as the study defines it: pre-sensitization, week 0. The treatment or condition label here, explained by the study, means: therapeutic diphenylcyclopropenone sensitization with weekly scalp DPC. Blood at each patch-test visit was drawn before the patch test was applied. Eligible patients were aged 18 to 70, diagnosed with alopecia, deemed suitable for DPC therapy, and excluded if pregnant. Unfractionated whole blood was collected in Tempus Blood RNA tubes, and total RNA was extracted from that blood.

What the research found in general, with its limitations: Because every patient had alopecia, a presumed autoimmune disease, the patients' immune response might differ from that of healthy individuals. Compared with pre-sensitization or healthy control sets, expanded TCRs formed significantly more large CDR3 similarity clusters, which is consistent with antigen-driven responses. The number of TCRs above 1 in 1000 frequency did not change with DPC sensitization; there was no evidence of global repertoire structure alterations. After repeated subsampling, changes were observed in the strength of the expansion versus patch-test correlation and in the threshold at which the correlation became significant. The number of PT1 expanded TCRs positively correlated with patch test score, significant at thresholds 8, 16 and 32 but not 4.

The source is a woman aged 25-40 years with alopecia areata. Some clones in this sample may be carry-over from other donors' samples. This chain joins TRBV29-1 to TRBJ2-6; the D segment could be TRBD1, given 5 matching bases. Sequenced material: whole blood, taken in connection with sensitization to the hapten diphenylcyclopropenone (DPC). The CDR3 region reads CSVKAGSGANVLTF. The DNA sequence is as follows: TGCAGCGTGAAAGCAGGGTCCGGGGCCAACGTCCTGACTTTC.